This record concerns one T cell receptor (beta chain) sequence. Based on frequency, this clonotype is considered medium-sized (0.01 to 0.1%); no count was recorded. There is no known antigen for this receptor. This sample stems from a study of T cell clusters in autoimmune cytopenias (dated by TCRdb to about 2019). Context from the whole study: TRB sequencing reached a median depth of 51,575 reads per sample and yielded a median of around 2,200 distinct TRB clonotypes per sample. TRB and IGH repertoires from peripheral blood were sequenced in autoimmune cytopenia patients at active disease and during treatment follow-up, with healthy, CLL and autoimmune hepatitis controls included alongside. The study aimed to test whether autoimmune cytopenia patients carry a disease-specific immune repertoire signature usable as a blood-based biomarker.

For each sample, TRB amplification used around 260 ng of peripheral blood genomic DNA, equal to roughly 38,000 genome equivalents. Broader findings and caveats from the paper: The T cell clusters were defined in silico only, and their functional role remained to be validated experimentally. The cluster-lack signature was not observed for secondary cytopenia versus CLL, as the signature was apparently masked by the dominant lymphoma-associated repertoire. The TRB repertoire shifts, including less even repertoires in secondary cytopenia and CLL, mostly reflected lymphoma bias and not autoimmunity. Healthy donors had almost three times as many exclusive TRB clusters as active autoimmune hepatitis patients, a finding consistent with an autoimmunity-wide signature. GLIPH suggested that primary autoimmune cytopenia patients lacked physiological T cell clusters: 45 to 55 clusters were exclusive to healthy donors versus fewer than 20 exclusive to patients.

To amplify TRB rearrangements, a touch-down multiplex PCR protocol was run with the TRB-A and TRB-B primer pools combined in a single tube. Two consecutive PCR reactions with Phusion HS II polymerase added Illumina adapters and sample indices to the amplicons. The amplicons were purified from gel with the NucleoSpin Gel and PCR Clean-up kit, after which the amplicons were quantified by Qubit and checked for quality on an Agilent 2100 Bioanalyzer. Sequencing of the libraries was done on an Illumina MiSeq with paired-end, single-indexed, 600-cycle runs. In the authors' own workflow: Alignment and assembly of TRB reads were performed with MiXCR version 2.1.12 and the default MiXCR reference library. A clone was defined by each unique CDR3 nucleotide sequence, and the analysis included only productive sequences with two or more reads. To assess repertoire diversity, an R script computed alpha-parameterized diversity profiles (alpha 0 to 5), which included the Shannon (alpha 1) and Simpson (alpha 2) indices. The tcR package was used to compute combinatorial TRB VJ usage, and cohorts were compared on this usage by principal component analysis with ade4. Using GLIPH, TCRbeta CDR3s were clustered on pairs of cohorts matched for age and read depth, and a Wilcoxon test was used to compare cluster frequencies. TCRdb reprocessed the raw reads; every CDR3 protein sequence is a single record, and DNA is not supplied. TCRdb's processing, not the authors' own work, is the source of the V and J calls. This sample's table carries nearly 7,500 distinct CDR3 sequences. The top ten clones comprise 3.5% to 4.5% of the sample.

The CDR3, from cysteine to phenylalanine, totals 11 residues. DNA for this receptor is not on file. In the germline V gene, CDR1 corresponds to MNHEY and CDR2 to SVGAGI. The receptor was isolated from a human donor with an autoimmune cytopenia or autoimmune hepatitis (not recorded which). Sequenced material: peripheral blood. The receptor chain draws on TRBV6-5 and TRBJ2-3; TCRdb returns TRBD2, unconfirmable since there is no DNA. The CDR3 protein: CASTLGYTQYF.